This T cell receptor beta chain was recorded in a study of PD-1 blockade in mismatch repair-deficient tumors. Some clones are missing from TCRdb's copy, which holds only in-frame ones; the method was immunoSEQ multiplex PCR. The sample has 60,000 to 65,000 clones; 88% are singletons. The germline V gene has CDR1 LNHDA and CDR2 SQIVND (reference sequence). Trimming removed 3 bases from V and 0 bases from J; junction bases left unmatched: 8. CDR3 size: 16 residues. The clonotype was recovered from an adult with mismatch repair-deficient cancer. This chain joins TRBV19 and TRBJ2-7; TRBD2 agrees at 7 bases. This specimen was peripheral blood, taken 52 weeks after starting pembrolizumab. CDR3: CASSIVAWGGSYEQYF. The CDR3 nucleotides read TGTGCCAGTAGTATCGTCGCTTGGGGGGGCTCCTACGAGCAGTACTTC.